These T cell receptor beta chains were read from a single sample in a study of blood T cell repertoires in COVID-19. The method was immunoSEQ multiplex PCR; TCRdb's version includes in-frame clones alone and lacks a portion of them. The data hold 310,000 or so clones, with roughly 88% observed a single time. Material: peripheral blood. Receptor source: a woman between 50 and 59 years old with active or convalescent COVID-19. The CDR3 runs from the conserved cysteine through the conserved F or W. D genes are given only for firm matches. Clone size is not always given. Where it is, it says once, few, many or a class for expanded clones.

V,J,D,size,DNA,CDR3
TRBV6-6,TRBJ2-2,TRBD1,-,TGTGCCAGCAGTGTCCGGACAGGGGCCGGGGAGCTGTTTTTT,CASSVRTGAGELFF
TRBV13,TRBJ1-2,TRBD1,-,TGTGCCAGCAGCCCCGGACAGGGCCGGGATGGCTACACCTTC,CASSPGQGRDGYTF
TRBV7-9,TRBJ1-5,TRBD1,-,TGTGCCAGCAGCTCGCATCCAGGGGGTCGCAATCAGCCCCAGCATTTT,CASSSHPGGRNQPQHF
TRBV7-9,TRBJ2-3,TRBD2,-,TGTGCCAGCAGTTGGAGCGGGAGCCTGGATACGCAGTATTTT,CASSWSGSLDTQYF
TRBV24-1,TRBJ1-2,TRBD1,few,TGTGCCACCCAACCCGGGACAGCGGGCCTAAGGGCCTACAATACGTCTAACTATGGCTACACCTTC,CATQPGTAGLRAYNTSNYGYTF
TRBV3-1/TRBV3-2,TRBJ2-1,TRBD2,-,TGTGCCAGCAGCCCATATGTATACGGCGGGGGGGCAGGCAATGAGCAGTTCTTC,CASSPYVYGGGAGNEQFF
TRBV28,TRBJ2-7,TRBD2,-,TGTGCCAGCAGTCTGACGACTAGCGGGTACGAGCAGTACTTC,CASSLTTSGYEQYF
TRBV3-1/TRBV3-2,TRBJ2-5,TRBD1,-,TGTGCCAGCAGCCACCCAGATCGGACAGGGGAGGGTGGAGAGACCCAGTACTTC,CASSHPDRTGEGGETQYF
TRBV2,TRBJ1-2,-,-,TGTGCCAGCAGTGTTCGTTATGGCTACACCTTC,CASSVRYGYTF
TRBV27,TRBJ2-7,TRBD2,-,TGTGCCAGCAGTTTCGGGAGGGCGGACGAGCAGTACTTC,CASSFGRADEQYF
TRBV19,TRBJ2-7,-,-,TGTGCCAGTAGCGTTCGGGGCGAGCAGTACTTC,CASSVRGEQYF